The 22 T cell receptor beta chains given below trace back to one sample, sequenced in a study of neurological immune-mediated disorders. TCRdb passed the 5' RACE reads through MiXCR, listing each CDR3 protein once. This table has some 57,000 distinct CDR3 sequences, about 3.8% appearing once. Input material: PBMCs. The receptors derive from a man aged 55 to 70 with multiple sclerosis.

This clonotype was observed at least ten times. The chain uses TRBV5-1 and TRBJ2-1; TRBD2 matches at 9 bases. CDR1 SGHRS and CDR2 YFSETQ come from the germline V gene. V gave up 5 bases and J gave up 8 bases; unmatched junction bases: 14. There are 16 residues in the CDR3. The CDR3, as DNA: TGCGCCAGCAGTCCGTCGTCGGGACTAGCTGGCCATGAGCAGTTCTTC. Translating it yields CASSPSSGLAGHEQFF.

This clonotype was seen ten or more times. The chain recombines TRBV2 with TRBJ2-3; 7 bases match TRBD2. This CDR3 has 15 residues. V lost 6 bases to trimming and J lost 1 base; unmatched junction nucleotides: 7. The germline V gene encodes CDR1 SNHLY and CDR2 FYNNEI. CDR3: CASRDGGSGTDTQYF. CDR3 coding DNA: TGTGCCAGCAGGGATGGCGGGAGCGGCACAGATACGCAGTATTTT.

This clonotype was recorded many times. J is TRBJ2-5 and V is TRBV12-3 or TRBV12-4, with TRBD2 as a possible D gene (5 bases). The CDR3 loop spans 14 amino acids. V was pared by 2 bases and J by 4 bases, with 11 bases between. CDR3 sequence (DNA): TGTGCCAGCAGTTTACTCCTAGCCGGAGAGACCCAGTACTTC. Encoded protein: CASSLLLAGETQYF.

This clonotype was counted many times. The chain joins TRBV7-2 to TRBJ2-3; D perhaps matches TRBD1 (6 bases). V gave up 4 bases and J gave up 1 base, with 12 bases separating them. This CDR3 has 15 residues. CDR1 is SGHTA and CDR2 is FQGNSA in the germline V gene. The CDR3 DNA reads TGTGCCAGCAGCTCTACAGGGATCGGCACAGATACGCAGTATTTT. This gives the protein CASSSTGIGTDTQYF.

This clonotype came up many times. This chain connects TRBV20-1 to TRBJ1-1; D is ambiguous. V was pared by 0 bases and J by 1 base, with 9 bases between. The CDR3 length is 14 residues. Germline assignment: CDR1 DFQATT and CDR2 SNEGSKA (reference sequence). CDR3 bases: TGCAGTGCTAGAGAACGTGTCCAGAACACTGAAGCTTTCTTT. Translation: CSARERVQNTEAFF.

This clonotype was counted at least ten times. The rearrangement links TRBV20-1 to TRBJ1-4; D is possibly TRBD1 (5 bases). Trimming stripped 3 bases from V and 8 bases from J, with 13 bases between. Germline CDR1 reads DFQATT; CDR2 reads SNEGSKA (reference sequence). This CDR3 comprises 13 residues. The CDR3 is CSASHGRGEKLFF. The CDR3 DNA reads as TGCAGTGCTAGCCACGGCCGGGGCGAAAAACTGTTTTTT.

In its sample, this clonotype was seen many times. J is TRBJ1-1 and V is TRBV9; D remains ambiguous. V lost 3 bases and J 3 bases, leaving 3 bases between the germline ends. This CDR3 comprises 11 residues. Germline loops: CDR1 SGDLS, CDR2 YYNGEE. The DNA for the CDR3 is TGTGCCAGCAGCGCTTACACTGAAGCTTTCTTT. As protein: CASSAYTEAFF.

This clonotype occurred many times. The chain carries TRBV15 and TRBJ1-1; D call uncertain. Germline V gives CDR1 LNHNV, CDR2 YYDKDF (reference sequence). CDR3 size: 15 residues. The germline V and J ends were trimmed by 0 bases and 3 bases, with 11 bases remaining between them. CDR3 amino acids: CATSRDGESYTEAFF. CDR3 in DNA: TGTGCCACCAGCAGAGATGGAGAGTCCTACACTGAAGCTTTCTTT.

This sequence joins TRBV7-3 and TRBJ1-1; D is perhaps TRBD1 (5 bases). The CDR3 has 13 amino acids. CDR1 is SGHTA and CDR2 is FQGTGA in the germline V gene. Deletions cut 2 bases from V and 3 bases from J, with 7 bases between. CDR3 loop: CASSLYRHTEAFF. The CDR3 nucleotides read TGTGCCAGCAGCTTATACAGGCACACTGAAGCTTTCTTT.

V is TRBV20-1 and J is TRBJ2-1; TRBD2 agrees at 12 bases. The germline gives CDR1 DFQATT, CDR2 SNEGSKA (reference sequence). The length of the CDR3 is 15 residues. The V and J ends lost 3 bases and 7 bases, in that order; junction bases with no gene match: 7. CDR3 bases: TGCAGTGCTAGGCCTAGCGGGGGGGCTCGTAATGAGCAGTTCTTC. Amino acid sequence: CSARPSGGARNEQFF.

This clonotype was found many times. This chain joins TRBV20-1 and TRBJ2-7; possibly TRBD1 or TRBD2 for D (5 bases each). This CDR3 region has 14 residues. V was shortened by 3 bases and J by 4 bases, with 16 bases between the two germline ends. Germline loops: CDR1 DFQATT, CDR2 SNEGSKA (reference sequence). The CDR3, as DNA: TGCAGTGCTAGCGGCGAAAGAGGGGCATACGAGCAGTACTTC. It specifies CSASGERGAYEQYF.

This clonotype was seen a few times. A much larger clone differs from this one at a single base, so this may be a read error. The CDR3 ends on some other residue instead of the conserved phenylalanine or tryptophan, so this is likely a read error. The J gene is TRBJ2-7, the V gene TRBV12-3 or TRBV12-4; 7 bases are shared with TRBD1. The CDR3 totals 14 residues. V was pared by 5 bases and J by 0 bases, with 4 bases of the junction left unmatched. CDR3 in DNA: TGTGCCAGCAGTCCAGGGGGTGCCTCCTACGAGCAGTACTGC. This sequence encodes CASSPGGASYEQYC.

This clonotype was counted at least ten times. The chain has TRBV29-1 and TRBJ1-1, with 8 bases that match TRBD1. CDR3 size: 13 residues. Looked up from germline, CDR1 is SQVTM and CDR2 is ANQGSEA. V shed 5 bases and J 1 base; nucleotides not matched to a gene: 3. CDR3 nucleotide sequence: TGCAGCGTTTGGACAGGGCCGAACACTGAAGCTTTCTTT. It codes for CSVWTGPNTEAFF.

The table lists this clonotype with many counts. The chain recombines TRBV3-1 with TRBJ1-6, with unresolved D. From germline, CDR1 is LGHDT and CDR2 YNNKEL (reference sequence). The CDR3 runs to 15 residues. V lost 4 bases to trimming and J lost 14 bases, with 21 bases between them. CDR3 protein: CASSPTFGDSLTLHF. The CDR3 nucleotides are TGTGCCAGCAGCCCCACCTTTGGAGACTCCTTAACCCTCCACTTT.

This clonotype has ten or more counts. The DNA of the CDR3 is TGTGCCAGCAGTGAAACGAGGGCGGGCCGGTACTTC. This encodes CASSETRAGRYF. The rearrangement joins TRBV6-1 to TRBJ2-7, with a weak D call TRBD2 (5 bases). Trimming shortened V by 2 bases and J by 12 bases, and 14 bases separated the two germline ends. Germline V gene lookup returns CDR1 MNHNS and CDR2 SASEGT. The CDR3 sequence is 12 residues long.

This clonotype appeared many times. This sequence joins TRBV5-1 and TRBJ2-5; TRBD2 is a possible D gene (7 bases). CDR3 length equals 14 residues. Germline V CDR1 and CDR2: SGHRS, YFSETQ. The ends were cut back, 8 bases at V and 5 bases at J, with 19 bases in the middle. The CDR3 DNA follows: TGCGCCAGTAAAGGCGTTCGGGGGGCCGAGACCCAGTACTTC. This gives the protein CASKGVRGAETQYF.

This clonotype was counted many times. This chain connects TRBV9 to TRBJ1-1, with 7 bases that match TRBD1. With V trimmed by 4 bases and J by 0 bases, 6 bases remained unmatched. From germline, CDR1 is SGDLS and CDR2 YYNGEE. CDR3 length: 15 residues. This CDR3 reads CASSPWTGMNTEAFF. The CDR3 DNA sequence: TGTGCCAGCAGCCCCTGGACAGGAATGAACACTGAAGCTTTCTTT.

This clonotype was recorded a few times. The rearrangement links TRBV15 to TRBJ2-5; 9 bases are a match to TRBD2. CDR3 size: 15 residues. V lost 0 bases and J lost 5; bases outside the gene matches: 4. Germline V CDR1 and CDR2: LNHNV, YYDKDF (reference sequence). CDR3 sequence reads: CATSRDKAGGETQYF. CDR3 DNA sequence: TGTGCCACCAGCAGAGATAAGGCGGGGGGGGAGACCCAGTACTTC.

This clonotype was picked up many times. The genes are TRBV7-7 and TRBJ2-2, with D perhaps matching TRBD1 (5 bases). CDR1 is SSHAT, CDR2 FNYEAQ, per germline (reference sequence). The CDR3 is made up of 15 amino acids. V lost 1 base and J 10 bases, leaving 16 bases between the germline ends. CDR3: CASSLVHLTGSELFF. In DNA form, the CDR3 reads TGTGCCAGCAGCTTAGTACATCTAACAGGATCGGAGCTGTTTTTT.

To note about this clonotype: A much larger clone lies one base from this, so it may be a read error. The J gene is TRBJ2-7, the V gene TRBV5-6; the match to TRBD2 covers 11 bases. The CDR3 consists of 15 residues. Germline CDR1 is SGHDT and CDR2 is YYEEEE. The chain's CDR3 is CAGSRGRLAGYEQYF. The CDR3, as DNA: TGTGCCGGCAGCCGGGGGCGACTAGCGGGATACGAGCAGTACTTC.

This clonotype was detected many times. The V and J genes are TRBV20-1 and TRBJ1-5; TRBD1 matches 8 bases. Germline loops: CDR1 DFQATT, CDR2 SNEGSKA (reference sequence). The ends lost 6 bases at V and 7 bases at J; junction bases unmatched: 8. This CDR3 contains 13 residues. CDR3 amino acids: CSADTGGRQPQHF. The CDR3 nucleotides read TGCAGTGCGGATACAGGGGGACGGCAGCCCCAGCATTTT.

Ten or more counts support this clonotype. The V and J genes are TRBV5-1 and TRBJ2-2; TRBD1 matches 7 bases. The CDR3 is made up of 16 amino acids. CDR1 and CDR2 (germline): SGHRS, YFSETQ. Germline trimming cut 2 bases from V and 5 bases from J; bases unmatched to any gene: 9. The DNA of the CDR3 is TGCGCCAGCAGCTTCAGACAGGGCCCGGGTACCGGGGAGCTGTTTTTT. Protein: CASSFRQGPGTGELFF.